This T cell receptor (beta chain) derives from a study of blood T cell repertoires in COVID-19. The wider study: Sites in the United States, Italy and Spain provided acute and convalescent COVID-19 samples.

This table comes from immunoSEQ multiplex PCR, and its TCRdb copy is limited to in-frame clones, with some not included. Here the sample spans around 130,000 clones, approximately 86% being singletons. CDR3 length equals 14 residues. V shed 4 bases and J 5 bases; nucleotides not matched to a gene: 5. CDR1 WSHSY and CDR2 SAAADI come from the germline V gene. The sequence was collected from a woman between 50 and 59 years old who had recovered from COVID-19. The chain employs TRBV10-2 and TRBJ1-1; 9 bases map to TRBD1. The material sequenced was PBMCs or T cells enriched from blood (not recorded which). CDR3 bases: TGCGCCAGCAGTGTACAGGGGGCGCGGACTGAAGCTTTCTTT. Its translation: CASSVQGARTEAFF.